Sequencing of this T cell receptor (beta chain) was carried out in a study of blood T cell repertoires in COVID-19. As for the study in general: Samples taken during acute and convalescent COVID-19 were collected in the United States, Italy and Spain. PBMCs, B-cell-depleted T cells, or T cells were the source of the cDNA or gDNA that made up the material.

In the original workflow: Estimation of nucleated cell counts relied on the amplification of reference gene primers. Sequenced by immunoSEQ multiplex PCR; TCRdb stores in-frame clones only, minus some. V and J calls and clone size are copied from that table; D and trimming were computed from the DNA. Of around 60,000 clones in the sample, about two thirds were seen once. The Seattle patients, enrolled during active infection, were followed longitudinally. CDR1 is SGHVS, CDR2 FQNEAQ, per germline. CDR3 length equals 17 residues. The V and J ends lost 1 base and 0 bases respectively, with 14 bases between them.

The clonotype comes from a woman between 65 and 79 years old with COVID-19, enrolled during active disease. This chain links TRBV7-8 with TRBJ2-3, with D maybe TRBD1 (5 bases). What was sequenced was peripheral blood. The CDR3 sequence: CASSLGQGSSSTDTQYF. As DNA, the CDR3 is TGTGCCAGCAGCTTAGGGCAGGGATCCTCTAGCACAGATACGCAGTATTTT.